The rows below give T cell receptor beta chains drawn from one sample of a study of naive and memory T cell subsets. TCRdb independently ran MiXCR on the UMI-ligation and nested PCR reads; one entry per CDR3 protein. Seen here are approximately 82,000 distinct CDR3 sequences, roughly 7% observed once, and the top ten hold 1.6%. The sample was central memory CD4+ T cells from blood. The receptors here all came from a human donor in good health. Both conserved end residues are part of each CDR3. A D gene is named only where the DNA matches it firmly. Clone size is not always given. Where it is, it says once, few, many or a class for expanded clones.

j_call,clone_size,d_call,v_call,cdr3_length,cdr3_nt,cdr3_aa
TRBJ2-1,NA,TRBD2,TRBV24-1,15,TGTGCCACCAGTGACCCAGCGGGGTCTAACAATGAGCAGTTCTTC,CATSDPAGSNNEQFF
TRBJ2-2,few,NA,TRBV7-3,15,TGTGCCAGCAGCTTATCGGGGGCCAACACCGGGGAGCTGTTTTTT,CASSLSGANTGELFF
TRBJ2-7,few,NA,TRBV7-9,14,TGTGCCAGCACCAAGGGTGTAGGCTCCTACGAGCAGTACTTC,CASTKGVGSYEQYF
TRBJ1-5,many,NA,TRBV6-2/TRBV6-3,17,TGTGCCAGCAGTTTAACCCATCCGTCTGGGAGCAATCAGCCCCAGCATTTT,CASSLTHPSGSNQPQHF
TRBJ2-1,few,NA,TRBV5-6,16,TGTGCCAGCACCTACCGGCCCGTGAGCTCCTACAATGAGCAGTTCTTC,CASTYRPVSSYNEQFF
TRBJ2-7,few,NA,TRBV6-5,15,TGTGCCAGCAGTTACGTTAAGGGGCACTCCTACGAGCAGTACTTC,CASSYVKGHSYEQYF
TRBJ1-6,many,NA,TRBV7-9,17,TGTGCCAGCAGCCAAGGGGACCGGAGCTCCTATAATTCACCCCTCCACTTT,CASSQGDRSSYNSPLHF
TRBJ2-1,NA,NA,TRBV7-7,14,TGTGCCACCACGAGTGGGCAGGGAACTGGCGAGCAGTTCTTC,CATTSGQGTGEQFF
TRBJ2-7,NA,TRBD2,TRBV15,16,TGTGCCACCAGCAGTTCCAGGCGGGGGAACCTATACGAGCAGTACTTC,CATSSSRRGNLYEQYF
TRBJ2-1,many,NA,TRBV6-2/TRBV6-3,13,TGTGCCAGCAGTATATGGGGACACAATGAGCAGTTCTTC,CASSIWGHNEQFF
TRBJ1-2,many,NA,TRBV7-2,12,TGTGCCAGCAGCTTAGTGCGGCGGGGCTACACCTTC,CASSLVRRGYTF
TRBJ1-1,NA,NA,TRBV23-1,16,TGCGCCAGCAGTCAAGGGGGAGGACAGTTGAACACTGAAGCTTTCTTT,CASSQGGGQLNTEAFF
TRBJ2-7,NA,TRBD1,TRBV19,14,TGTGCCAGTAGTAAGGGACAGGTCAACTACGAGCAGTACTTC,CASSKGQVNYEQYF
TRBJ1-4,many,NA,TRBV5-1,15,TGCGCCAGCAGGCCAGGCAGACCAACTAATGAAAAACTGTTTTTT,CASRPGRPTNEKLFF
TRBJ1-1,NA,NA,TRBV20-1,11,TGCAGTGCTAGTACGTTGACTGAAGCTTTCTTT,CSASTLTEAFF
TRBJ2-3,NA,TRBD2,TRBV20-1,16,TGCAGTGCTAGAGCCCCGACTAGCGGAAGCACAGATACGCAGTATTTT,CSARAPTSGSTDTQYF
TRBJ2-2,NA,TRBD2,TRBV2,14,TGTGCCAGCAAGACTAGCGGGAGGGCCGGGGAGCTGTTTTTT,CASKTSGRAGELFF
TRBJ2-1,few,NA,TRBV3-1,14,TGTGCCAGCAGTCAGACAGGGAGGGTCAATGAGCAGTTCTTC,CASSQTGRVNEQFF
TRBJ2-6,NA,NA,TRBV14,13,TGTGCCAGCAGCCAAGATCCCGCCAACGTCCTGACTTTC,CASSQDPANVLTF
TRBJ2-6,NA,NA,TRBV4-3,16,TGCGCCAGCAGCCAAGCCGGCCCTTCTGGGGCCAACGTCCTGACTTTC,CASSQAGPSGANVLTF
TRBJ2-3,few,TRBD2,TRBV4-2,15,TGTGCCAGCAGCCCAGGCGGGCTAGCGGCAGATACGCAGTATTTT,CASSPGGLAADTQYF
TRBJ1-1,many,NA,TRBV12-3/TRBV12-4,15,TGTGCCAGCAGTACCCTTGGACAGATGAACACTGAAGCTTTCTTT,CASSTLGQMNTEAFF
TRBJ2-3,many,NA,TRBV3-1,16,TGTGCCAGCAGCCTCCGGGGGACATTCAGCACAGATACGCAGTATTTT,CASSLRGTFSTDTQYF
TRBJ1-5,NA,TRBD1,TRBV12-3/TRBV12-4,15,TGTGCCAGCAGGATAGGACAGGGGAGCAATCAGCCCCAGCATTTT,CASRIGQGSNQPQHF
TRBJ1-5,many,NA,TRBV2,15,TGTGCCAGCAGTGCTGACGGACGTAGCAATCAGCCCCAGCATTTT,CASSADGRSNQPQHF
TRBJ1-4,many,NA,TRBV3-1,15,TGTGCCAGCAGCCAAAGATACAGGGTGGATGAAAAACTGTTTTTT,CASSQRYRVDEKLFF
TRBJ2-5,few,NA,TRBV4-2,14,TGTGCCAGCAGCCAAGAGGCTAGCACAGAGACCCAGTACTTC,CASSQEASTETQYF
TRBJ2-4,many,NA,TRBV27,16,TGTGCCAGCAGTTCCTCCAAACAGGGAGCCAAAAACATTCAGTACTTC,CASSSSKQGAKNIQYF
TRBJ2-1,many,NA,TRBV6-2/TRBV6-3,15,TGTGCCAGCAGAACGGACTACGGTCGTATTCAGGGGCAGTTCTTC,CASRTDYGRIQGQFF
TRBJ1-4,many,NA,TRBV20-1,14,TGCAGTGCTAGCGAAGGGCTTACTAATGAAAAACTGTTTTTT,CSASEGLTNEKLFF
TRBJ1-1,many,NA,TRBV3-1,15,TGTGCCAGCAGTCCGTCGTTCACAGGGACCCCTGAAGCTTTCTTT,CASSPSFTGTPEAFF
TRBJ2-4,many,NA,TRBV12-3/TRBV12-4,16,TGTGCCAGCAGCCCCCTCGTCACAGCAGCCAAAAACATTCAGTACTTC,CASSPLVTAAKNIQYF
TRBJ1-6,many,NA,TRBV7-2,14,TGTGCCAGCAGCACGAGGGGGGGAGAGTCACCCCTCCACTTT,CASSTRGGESPLHF
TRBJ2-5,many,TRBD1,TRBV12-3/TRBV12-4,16,TGTGCCAGCAGTTCCCATCCCCTGGACAGGGGAGAGACCCAGTACTTC,CASSSHPLDRGETQYF
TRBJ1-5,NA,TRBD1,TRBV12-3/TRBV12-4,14,TGTGCCAGCAGTCGTACGGACAGGCTGCAGCCCCAGCATTTT,CASSRTDRLQPQHF
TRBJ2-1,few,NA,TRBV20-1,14,TGCAGTGCTAGGGGGGGGGCTTCCTACAATGAGCAGTTCTTC,CSARGGASYNEQFF
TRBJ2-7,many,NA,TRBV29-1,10,TGCAGCGCAAGGGACTCCGAGCAGTACTTC,CSARDSEQYF
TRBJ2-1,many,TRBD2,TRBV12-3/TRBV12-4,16,TGTGCCAGCAGTTTCTCCGGGACTAGGGCGTACAATGAGCAGTTCTTC,CASSFSGTRAYNEQFF
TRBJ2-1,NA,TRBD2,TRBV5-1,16,TGCGCCAGCAGCTTGGGGACTAGCGGGATCTACAATGAGCAGTTCTTC,CASSLGTSGIYNEQFF
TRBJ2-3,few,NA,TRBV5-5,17,TGTGCCAGCAGCGGAGGGGGGGGGAGCTCATACACAGATACGCAGTATTTT,CASSGGGGSSYTDTQYF
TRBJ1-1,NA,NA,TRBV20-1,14,TGCAGTGCTAAGTACAGTCGCCTCTACACTGAAGCTTTCTTT,CSAKYSRLYTEAFF
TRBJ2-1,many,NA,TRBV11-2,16,TGTGCCAGCAGCTTAGGGGTATCAAAGTCCTACAATGAGCAGTTCTTC,CASSLGVSKSYNEQFF
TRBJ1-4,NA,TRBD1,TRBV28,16,TGTGCCAGCAGACGCTTCCGAACCGGACAGGTTGAAAAACTGTTTTTT,CASRRFRTGQVEKLFF
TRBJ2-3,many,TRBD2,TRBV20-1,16,TGCAGTGCTTCTAGCGGGGGGAGCGTTAGCACAGATACGCAGTATTTT,CSASSGGSVSTDTQYF
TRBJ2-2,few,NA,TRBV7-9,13,TGTGCCAGCAGCCCGAGCGTCACCGGGGAGCTGTTTTTT,CASSPSVTGELFF
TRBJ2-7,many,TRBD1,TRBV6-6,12,TGTGCCACTAGGACAGGGGAATACGAGCAGTACTTC,CATRTGEYEQYF
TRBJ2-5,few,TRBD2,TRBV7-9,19,TGTGCCAGCAGCTATAGACCGTGGGGGAGCGGGGGGGCCAGTGAGACCCAGTACTTC,CASSYRPWGSGGASETQYF
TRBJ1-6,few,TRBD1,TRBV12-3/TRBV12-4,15,TGTGCCAGCAGTTTACAGGGGGACCATAATTCACCCCTCCACTTT,CASSLQGDHNSPLHF
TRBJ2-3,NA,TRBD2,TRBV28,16,TGTGCCAGCAGTTTAGCTAGCGGGGGCTCAACAGATACGCAGTATTTT,CASSLASGGSTDTQYF
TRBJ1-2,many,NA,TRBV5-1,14,TGCGCCAGCAGCTTGTCGACACAAGGAGGGGGCTACACCTTC,CASSLSTQGGGYTF
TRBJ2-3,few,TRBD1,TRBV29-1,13,TGCAGCGCGATGACAGGGGCCTTTAATACGCAGTATTTT,CSAMTGAFNTQYF
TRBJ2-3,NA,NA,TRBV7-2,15,TGTGCCAGCAGTCCTCAGCGGTTTAGCACAGATACGCAGTATTTT,CASSPQRFSTDTQYF
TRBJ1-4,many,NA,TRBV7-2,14,TGTGCCAGCAGCTTAGTACAGTCGCGTGAAAAACTGTTTTTT,CASSLVQSREKLFF
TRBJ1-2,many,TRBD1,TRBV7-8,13,TGTGCCAGCAGGGAGGGACAGTCCTATGGCTACACCTTC,CASREGQSYGYTF
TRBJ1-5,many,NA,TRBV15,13,TGTGCCACCAAGGGGTTGCCGGATACCCCCCAGCATTTT,CATKGLPDTPQHF
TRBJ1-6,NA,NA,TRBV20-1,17,TGCAGTGCTAGAGATTCCAGGGACGTTTTCGAGGGCTCACCCCTCCACTTT,CSARDSRDVFEGSPLHF